A single sample gave rise to the 21 T cell receptor beta chains below, sequenced in a study of T cell responses to AZD1222 COVID-19 vaccine. Measured with immunoSEQ multiplex PCR; TCRdb has only the in-frame clones, and not every one. Among around 160,000 clones listed, about 93% were seen once. Sequenced here: peripheral blood, sampled on day 0 of AZD1222 vaccination. Receptors originate from an adult in good health.

This clone came up once. This chain uses TRBV2 with TRBJ2-3; 8 bases map to TRBD2. The CDR3 length is 14 residues. The V gene end was trimmed by 7 bases and the J gene end by 3 bases; junction bases not matched to a gene: 6. Germline CDR1 reads SNHLY; CDR2 reads FYNNEI. In DNA form, the CDR3 reads TGTGCCAGCAAGAAGCGGGAGCGAACAGATACGCAGTATTTT. Translating gives CASKKRERTDTQYF.

This chain joins TRBV28 and TRBJ1-2; D is unresolved. The CDR3 extends over 14 amino acids. Germline V gene data show CDR1 as MDHEN and CDR2 as SYDVKM. Trimming pared 1 base from V and 4 bases from J, leaving 10 bases between. The CDR3 is CASSLFKDVYGYTF. The CDR3 nucleotides are TGTGCCAGCAGTTTATTCAAGGACGTCTATGGCTACACCTTC.

The V and J genes are TRBV7-2 and TRBJ2-7; the D gene could be TRBD1 or TRBD2 (5 bases each). The CDR3 is 15 amino acids. V was cut by 2 bases and J by 0 bases, with 11 bases left in between. The V gene's germline CDR1 is SGHTA and CDR2 FQGNSA. The CDR3 DNA sequence: TGTGCCAGCAGCTTACGAGGGGCGAACTCCTACGAGCAGTACTTC. Amino acids: CASSLRGANSYEQYF.

The chain has TRBV5-1 and TRBJ2-2, with 7 positions matching TRBD1. Trimming took 7 bases from V and 0 from J; bases not matched to a gene: 6. The CDR3 runs 15 residues. Germline V CDR1 and CDR2: SGHRS, YFSETQ. The CDR3 DNA reads TGCGCCAGCGGACCACAGGGGCCGAACACCGGGGAGCTGTTTTTT. Translation gives CASGPQGPNTGELFF.

The genes are TRBV15 and TRBJ1-4; D is uncertain. Germline V gene sequence: CDR1 LNHNV, CDR2 YYDKDF (reference sequence). V lost 2 bases and J lost 5, with 12 bases in between. The CDR3 is 15 residues long. The CDR3 DNA sequence: TGTGCCACCAGCAGAACTACCCGGGCCAATGAAAAACTGTTTTTT. It is translated as CATSRTTRANEKLFF.

V and J are TRBV5-1 and TRBJ2-1; no firm D call. The germline V and J ends were trimmed by 2 bases and 9 bases, with 9 bases remaining between them. CDR1 is SGHRS and CDR2 is YFSETQ in the germline V gene. CDR3 length equals 12 residues. CDR3 loop: CASSFGNPEQFF. In nucleotides, the CDR3 is TGCGCCAGCAGCTTCGGCAATCCTGAGCAGTTCTTC.

CDR3 sequence: CASSPKGPYGYTF. The CDR3 region has the DNA TGTGCCAGTAGTCCCAAGGGGCCCTATGGCTACACCTTC. This sequence joins TRBV19 and TRBJ1-2; TRBD1 is a possible D gene (5 bases). The CDR3 has 13 residues. The V end lost 5 bases, the J end lost 4 bases, and 11 bases lay between the germline ends. Germline loops: CDR1 LNHDA, CDR2 SQIVND (reference sequence).

The chain is built from TRBV27 and TRBJ1-1; no definite D call. The germline gives CDR1 MNHEY, CDR2 SMNVEV (reference sequence). Between the trimmed V and J ends, which lost 6 bases and 5 bases, there was a span of 22 bases. The CDR3 covers 16 residues. The CDR3 loop is CASRTLGKFIETEAFF. The DNA for the CDR3 is TGTGCCAGCAGAACCCTGGGAAAGTTCATTGAGACTGAAGCTTTCTTT.

The rearrangement uses TRBV7-8 and TRBJ1-5, with 8 bases that match TRBD1. The CDR3 runs to 15 residues. The germline gives CDR1 SGHVS, CDR2 FQNEAQ. V shed 3 bases and J 3 bases; nucleotides not matched to a gene: 4. In DNA form, the CDR3 reads TGTGCCAGCAGCTTTTACAGGGGGAACAATCAGCCCCAGCATTTT. Encoded protein: CASSFYRGNNQPQHF.

Regarding this clone: The same CDR3 arises from other DNA sequences in this sample as well. The rearrangement uses TRBV5-1 and TRBJ2-3; tentative D call: TRBD1 (5 bases). Looked up from germline, CDR1 is SGHRS and CDR2 is YFSETQ. The CDR3 is 15 amino acids. Between the trimmed V and J ends, which lost 0 bases and 0 bases, there was a span of 8 bases. The CDR3 is CASSLGQTSTDTQYF. CDR3 coding DNA: TGCGCCAGCAGCTTGGGACAGACTAGCACAGATACGCAGTATTTT.

This clone was found a few times. The rearrangement links TRBV7-2 to TRBJ2-1; weak D call: TRBD2 (6 bases). The CDR3 is made up of 13 amino acids. Germline assignment: CDR1 SGHTA and CDR2 FQGNSA. Trimming shortened V by 3 bases and J by 8 bases, and 11 bases separated the two germline ends. The CDR3 is CASSFGRAYEQFF. The CDR3, as DNA: TGTGCCAGCAGCTTCGGGAGAGCGTATGAGCAGTTCTTC.

V and J are TRBV5-1 and TRBJ1-1; D is uncertain. Germline lookup yields CDR1 SGHRS and CDR2 YFSETQ. V lost 3 bases and J lost 0, with 6 bases in between. CDR3 length equals 13 residues. CDR3 region: CASSSSLNTEAFF. The CDR3 region has the DNA TGCGCCAGCAGCTCAAGCTTGAACACTGAAGCTTTCTTT.

V usage is TRBV10-3 and J usage is TRBJ1-2, with D possibly matching TRBD1 (6 bases). The germline V gene encodes CDR1 ENHRY and CDR2 SYGVKD. The germline V and J ends were trimmed by 0 bases and 2 bases, with 13 bases remaining between them. This CDR3 is built from 16 residues. CDR3 bases: TGTGCCATCAGTGAGTCGTTAGGGGGTGAAAACTATGGCTACACCTTC. It is translated as CAISESLGGENYGYTF.

About this clone: Different DNA sequences within this sample yield the same CDR3. This chain uses TRBV7-9 with TRBJ1-1, with D possibly matching TRBD1 (6 bases). Germline CDR1 reads SEHNR; CDR2 reads FQNEAQ (reference sequence). Trimming cost V 1 base and J 0 bases, with 6 bases left between them. This CDR3 is built from 14 residues. The CDR3 sequence: CASSLEGVNTEAFF. CDR3 DNA sequence: TGTGCCAGCAGCTTAGAGGGGGTGAACACTGAAGCTTTCTTT.

This chain connects TRBV2 to TRBJ1-1; D might be TRBD1 (6 bases). Trimming took 5 bases from V and 3 from J, leaving 13 bases between them. CDR1 SNHLY and CDR2 FYNNEI come from the germline V gene. The CDR3 is 14 amino acids. CDR3 protein: CASSTRGVDTEAFF. The CDR3, as DNA: TGTGCCAGCAGTACAAGGGGGGTCGACACTGAAGCTTTCTTT.

The chain recombines TRBV5-1 with TRBJ2-1; TRBD2 might be the D (5 bases). The germline gives CDR1 SGHRS, CDR2 YFSETQ. The V end was cut by 5 bases, the J end by 4 bases, with 13 bases between. CDR3 size: 14 residues. The CDR3 sequence: CASSPDYPYNEQFF. The CDR3 DNA reads TGCGCCAGCAGTCCAGACTACCCTTACAATGAGCAGTTCTTC.

The genes are TRBV2 and TRBJ1-1; a possible D gene is TRBD1 (5 bases). Germline CDR1 is SNHLY and CDR2 is FYNNEI. V lost 2 bases, J lost 9 bases, and 10 bases lay in between. The CDR3 contains 12 residues. The CDR3 DNA is TGTGCCAGCAGTGAACAGGGTAAAAAAGCTTTCTTT. Amino acid sequence: CASSEQGKKAFF.

The chain combines TRBV15 with TRBJ2-3; 8 positions match TRBD2. V was pared by 5 bases and J by 5 bases, with 3 bases of the junction left unmatched. From germline, CDR1 is LNHNV and CDR2 YYDKDF (reference sequence). The CDR3 is 13 residues long. The DNA for the CDR3 is TGTGCCACCAGCTCCCGGGGGGGAGATACGCAGTATTTT. Translated: CATSSRGGDTQYF. The full variable domain, rest sourced from reference TRBV15 and TRBJ2-3, is DAMVIQNPRYQVTQFGKPVTLSCSQTLNHNVMYWYQQKSSQAPKLLFHYYDKDFNNEADTPDNFQSRRPNTSFCFLDIRSPGLGDTAMYLCATSSRGGDTQYFGPGTRLTVL.

The rearrangement links TRBV5-1 to TRBJ2-2; D perhaps matches TRBD2 (5 bases). Trimming removed 3 bases from V and 4 bases from J, with 16 bases in between. The CDR3 consists of 16 residues. Germline V gene data show CDR1 as SGHRS and CDR2 as YFSETQ. This chain's CDR3 is CASSWGVRGGTGELFF. The CDR3 coding sequence is TGCGCCAGCAGCTGGGGAGTCCGAGGTGGCACCGGGGAGCTGTTTTTT.

This chain connects TRBV3-1 (or the pseudogene TRBV3-2) to TRBJ1-2, with D maybe TRBD1 (5 bases). This CDR3 has 16 residues. V was cut by 0 bases and J by 2 bases, with 13 bases left in between. From germline, CDR1 is LGHDT and CDR2 YNNKEL (reference sequence). CDR3 in amino acids: CASSQDLQVSNYGYTF. The CDR3 DNA reads as TGTGCCAGCAGCCAAGATTTACAGGTTTCGAACTATGGCTACACCTTC.

The V gene is TRBV15, the J gene TRBJ2-1; D is undetermined. Germline assignment: CDR1 LNHNV and CDR2 YYDKDF (reference sequence). The CDR3 is made up of 16 amino acids. The V and J ends lost 1 base and 7 bases respectively, with 17 bases between them. In nucleotides, the CDR3 is TGTGCCACCAGCAGAGTAGGTTCCCTAGTCGAGAATGAGCAGTTCTTC. Protein: CATSRVGSLVENEQFF.